The present entry profiles one T cell receptor beta chain with its context. As yet, its antigen is unknown. This entry is derived from a study of vaccination effects on CD4 cells after COVID-19. Study-wide background: Of the BNT162b2 and mRNA-1273 vaccines, participants received two doses of one or the other. The study, taken as a whole, reports: Researchers reported few convalescent patients and no early post-infection timepoints in the study.

The culture ran for 10 to 11 days, and then CD4+ T cells were isolated. Recipients of the vaccine had no prior SARS-CoV-2 infection and negative nucleocapsid antibodies. The data were produced by immunoSEQ multiplex PCR, yet TCRdb's version contains in-frame clones alone and is incomplete. The profile covers 45,000 to 50,000 clones, with more than 65% appearing a single time and roughly 5.5% taken by the ten largest. The sequence was obtained from a human donor who received a COVID-19 vaccine. The material was CD4+ T cells from PBMCs cultured without peptide, obtained before COVID-19 vaccination.

CDR3 sequence reads: CASRKRPFTDTQYF. The CDR3 DNA is TGTGCCAGCAGGAAGAGGCCTTTCACAGATACGCAGTATTTT. The rearrangement uses TRBV2 and TRBJ2-3, with D hard to call. The CDR3 is made up of 14 amino acids. V was clipped by 6 bases and J by 2 bases, with 12 bases between them. Germline V gene lookup returns CDR1 SNHLY and CDR2 FYNNEI.